This TCR beta chain was sequenced for a study of response to subunit inactivated influenza vaccine. TCRdb independently ran MiXCR on the RT-PCR reads; one entry per CDR3 protein. The sample carries around 530,000 distinct CDR3 sequences, 12% recorded once. Unmatched junction bases numbered 2, after V lost 1 base and J lost 1 base. The CDR3 loop spans 17 amino acids. Germline CDR1 is SGHTA and CDR2 is FQGNSA. Study-wide points: Authors proposed each seasonal influenza vaccination draws in few new T cells.

This clonotype was detected only a few times. The antigen is not known. The receptor was derived from a man in his forties or fifties who received an inactivated influenza vaccine. The V and J genes are TRBV7-2 and TRBJ2-5, with 14 bases fitting TRBD2. The sample was PBMCs from blood, taken on the day of vaccination. DNA of the CDR3: TGTGCCAGCAGCTTAGTCGGACTAGCGGGAGGCCAAGAGACCCAGTACTTC. Translated: CASSLVGLAGGQETQYF.